This T cell receptor beta chain emerged from a study of shared clonotypes between healthy human individuals. The study's findings and limits: Depth of sequencing was expected to influence donor clonotype sharing. A handful of donors shared about 5% of their naive CD4 clonotypes.

As concerns this clone: Antigen unknown. One end of the junction is discordant with germline, which a read error may explain.

Clones were sequenced by immunoSEQ multiplex PCR, and TCRdb holds only the in-frame ones, with some missing. Of about 190,000 clones in the sample, 65% to 80% were seen once. Germline loops: CDR1 SSHAT, CDR2 FNYEAQ (reference sequence). The CDR3 consists of 14 residues. The clonotype comes from a man aged 30 to 45 in good health. V gene TRBV7-7 combines with J gene TRBJ2-1; no clear D. The sample was memory CD4+ T cells sorted from blood. The subset is: CD45RA-negative fraction. The DNA of the CDR3 is TGTGCTAGCAGCTACACTACGAGCGCTAATGAGCAGTTCTTC. It codes for CASSYTTSANEQFF.